A selection of T cell receptor beta chains follows, all from one sample in a study of cytomegalovirus exposure and HLA in healthy donors. TCRdb's copy holds only in-frame clones and misses some; the assay was immunoSEQ multiplex PCR. Of some 110,000 clones in the sample, about 87% were seen once. Sequences were obtained from PBMCs. The receptors here all came from a man in his late teens or twenties in good health and CMV-seronegative. Each CDR3 is given with its conserved first and last residue.

CDR3	V	J
CASSRSGQENTGELFF	TRBV18	TRBJ2-2
CASKGRLDTDTQYF	TRBV6-5	TRBJ2-3
CASSFGQNTEAFF	TRBV5-1	TRBJ1-1
CASSARDRQNTEAFF	TRBV10-2	TRBJ1-1
CASSWTSTRYLSPLHF	TRBV5-1	TRBJ1-6
CASSQVRNTEAFF	TRBV4-1	TRBJ1-1
CASSLNPGQGLNTGELFF	TRBV5-1	TRBJ2-2
CASSYSTGGRNEQFF	TRBV28	TRBJ2-1
CASSPQGANNQPQHF	TRBV28	TRBJ1-5
CASSVVEGESTDTQYF	TRBV9	TRBJ2-3
CASSFSSGTEYF	TRBV7-2	TRBJ2-7